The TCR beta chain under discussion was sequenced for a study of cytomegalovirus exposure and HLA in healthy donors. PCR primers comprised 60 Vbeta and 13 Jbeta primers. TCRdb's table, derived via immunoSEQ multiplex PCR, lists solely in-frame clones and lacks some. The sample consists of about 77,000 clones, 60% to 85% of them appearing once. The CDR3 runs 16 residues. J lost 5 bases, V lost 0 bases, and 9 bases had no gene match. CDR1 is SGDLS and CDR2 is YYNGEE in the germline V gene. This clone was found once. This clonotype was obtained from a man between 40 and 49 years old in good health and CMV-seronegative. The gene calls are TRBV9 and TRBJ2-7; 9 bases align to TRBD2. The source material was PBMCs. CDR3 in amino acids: CASSVGGLAGIHEQYF. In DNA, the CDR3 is TGTGCCAGCAGCGTAGGAGGGCTAGCGGGAATACACGAGCAGTACTTC.